This TCR beta chain was obtained from a study of blood T cell repertoires in COVID-19. Overall study context: Sources were T cells, B-cell-depleted T cells, or PBMCs; the material itself was cDNA or gDNA.

The germline gives CDR1 SEHNR, CDR2 FQNEAQ (reference sequence). Trimming stripped 6 bases from V and 5 bases from J, with 16 bases between. The CDR3 covers 14 residues. Sequenced by immunoSEQ multiplex PCR; TCRdb stores in-frame clones only, minus some. Of 300,000 to 450,000 clones listed, roughly 90% were seen once; the top ten hold over 0.9%. Enrollees, about 18 to 95 years old, lived in around 23 US areas. This clone was found once. The TCR sequence derives from a woman aged 25 to 45 who had been exposed to COVID-19. The sequenced sample consisted of PBMCs or T cells enriched from blood (not recorded which). The rearrangement joins TRBV7-9 to TRBJ1-2; D gene unclear. CDR3 DNA: TGTGCCAGCAGTTATACCTCCAGGAAATATGGCTACACCTTC. Translated: CASSYTSRKYGYTF. Using reference TRBV7-9 and TRBJ1-2 for the parts outside the CDR3, the full variable domain is DTGVSQNPRHKITKRGQNVTFRCDPISEHNRLYWYRQTLGQGPEFLTYFQNEAQLEKSRLLSDRFSAERPKGSFSTLEIQRTEQGDSAMYLCASSYTSRKYGYTFGSGTRLTVV.